These T cell receptor beta chains were read from a single sample in a study of T-cell reconstitution after alpha-beta-depleted transplantation in children. TCRdb used MiXCR to reprocess the PCR reads, holding one entry per CDR3 protein. The sample gives hundreds of thousands of distinct CDR3 sequences, approximately 16% of which show up once; approximately 1% is in the top ten. The sample was PBMCs from the stem cell graft donor, taken from the stem cell graft. These TCRs come from a human donor who donated a stem cell graft to a child with acute myeloid leukemia. Each CDR3 is given without its conserved first and last residue. D genes are given only for firm matches.

>TRBD1|TRBJ2-7|TRBV9
ASSRTGGNEQY
>.|TRBJ2-3|TRBV19
ASSHRASGADTQY
>.|TRBJ1-1|TRBV5-1
ASRSSPNTEAF
>TRBD1|TRBJ2-1|TRBV20-1
SAQGDEQF
>.|TRBJ1-4|TRBV7-9
ASSPPEGKLF
>.|TRBJ2-7|TRBV2
ASSEGYTGY
>.|TRBJ1-2|TRBV4-1
ASSQVTPQGYT
>TRBD1|TRBJ2-3|TRBV7-9
ASSRGQGVLTDTQY
>.|TRBJ1-2|TRBV6-1
ASSEVGQDYGYT
>.|TRBJ1-5|TRBV20-1
SASQSEVQPQH
>.|TRBJ2-7|TRBV9
ASSAGSTSYEQY
>.|TRBJ2-2|TRBV5-6
ASSYPRTGELF
>.|TRBJ1-2|TRBV5-6
ASSLASYGYT
>.|TRBJ2-5|TRBV6-1
ASRTPKRAGGGETQY
>TRBD1|TRBJ2-5|TRBV24-1
ATSDLQTGGRETQY
>TRBD1|TRBJ1-3|TRBV20-1
SAWDSRNTIY
>.|TRBJ2-4|TRBV5-1
ASSAGRENIQY
>.|TRBJ2-2|TRBV20-1
SARGNTGELF
>TRBD2|TRBJ2-1|TRBV7-2
ASSLAPSGGANEQF
>.|TRBJ2-1|TRBV20-1
SAITGFVF
>.|TRBJ1-1|TRBV4-3
ASSQGPTANTEAF
>.|TRBJ2-2|TRBV29-1
SVAPGGNTGELF
>TRBD1|TRBJ1-5|TRBV7-2
ASSLVPGQGFGDQPQH
>.|TRBJ2-6|TRBV6-5
ASSYKAGANVLT
>TRBD1|TRBJ1-4|TRBV13
ASSLGSQGTEKLF
>TRBD1|TRBJ2-1|TRBV7-2
ASSFSFGQGGEF
>.|TRBJ2-7|TRBV7-9
ASSLSGQGYEQY
>.|TRBJ1-3|TRBV15
ATTSGETRGNTIY
>.|TRBJ1-2|TRBV28
ASSLRDVTGYT
>.|TRBJ2-3|TRBV4-3
ASSQGDSFTGSGADTQY
>.|TRBJ1-1|TRBV7-3
ASSLRGVNTEAF
>.|TRBJ2-3|TRBV13
ASSSGLTGGDTQY
>TRBD1|TRBJ1-5|TRBV20-1
SASYRGLANQPQH
>.|TRBJ2-7|TRBV20-1
SALRRGTYEQY
>TRBD2|TRBJ2-7|TRBV7-8
ASSLGQRGFYEQY
>.|TRBJ2-1|TRBV4-3
ASSQVSRSNNEQF
>.|TRBJ1-6|TRBV4-2
ASSQDLSGSRSPLH
>.|TRBJ1-3|TRBV4-3
ATSPGFGNTIY
>.|TRBJ1-5|TRBV29-1
SVGGQDQPQH
>.|TRBJ1-6|TRBV12-3/TRBV12-4
ASSSVGVDSPLH
>TRBD1|TRBJ1-6|TRBV20-1
SARDRQGESYNSPLH
>TRBD1|TRBJ1-1|TRBV20-1
SAIPRKTGITEAF
>.|TRBJ2-1|TRBV5-6
ASSLRGAYYNEQF